The 14 T cell receptor beta chains below were found in one sample sequenced in a study of T cell responses to AZD1222 COVID-19 vaccine. Produced via immunoSEQ multiplex PCR; TCRdb's table is partial and in-frame only. The table includes about 120,000 clones, about 90% detected once. Source: peripheral blood, taken on day 0 of AZD1222 vaccination. Every receptor here comes from an adult in good health.

This chain uses TRBV7-2 with TRBJ1-1; TRBD1 agrees at 8 bases. This CDR3 contains 12 residues. CDR1 is SGHTA and CDR2 is FQGNSA in the germline V gene. V dropped 5 bases and J dropped 5; count of bases not matched to a gene: 1. CDR3 nucleotides: TGTGCCAGCAGCCAGGGGGCGACTGAAGCTTTCTTT. It encodes CASSQGATEAFF.

This chain uses TRBV28 with TRBJ2-1; 10 nucleotides align to TRBD2. Germline CDR1 is MDHEN and CDR2 is SYDVKM. The CDR3 consists of 16 residues. Unmatched junction bases numbered 9, after V lost 6 bases and J lost 4 bases. The CDR3 is CASSPSGRPLYNEQFF. In DNA, the CDR3 is TGTGCCAGCAGCCCTAGCGGGAGACCCCTTTACAATGAGCAGTTCTTC.

J is TRBJ2-7 and V is TRBV4-3, with D perhaps TRBD2 (7 bases). This CDR3 comprises 18 residues. Germline V CDR1 and CDR2: LGHNA, YSLEER. Trimming removed 1 base at V and 6 bases at J, with 25 bases between. The chain's CDR3 is CASSQVSEGGGRFLEQYF. DNA of the CDR3: TGCGCCAGCAGCCAAGTCTCAGAGGGGGGAGGGCGGTTTCTCGAGCAGTACTTC.

This chain joins TRBV12-3 or TRBV12-4 and TRBJ2-7; 14 bases fit TRBD2. The CDR3 sequence is 13 residues long. V was clipped by 5 bases and J by 12 bases; unmatched bases: 6. CDR3 in DNA: TGTGCCAGCAGTGGGACTAGCGGGGGCCCGGGGTACTTC. This encodes CASSGTSGGPGYF.

V and J are TRBV6-5 and TRBJ1-4; D is undetermined. Deletions cut 6 bases from V and 6 bases from J, with 17 bases between. This CDR3 has 15 residues. In germline, CDR1 is MNHEY, CDR2 SVGAGI. The CDR3 here is CASRTEYTYDEKLFF. The CDR3 coding sequence is TGTGCCAGCAGGACGGAGTATACGTATGATGAAAAACTGTTTTTT.

J is TRBJ1-2 and V is TRBV6-5, with 7 bases identical to TRBD1. The CDR3 runs to 15 residues. The V segment lost 6 bases and the J segment 5 bases; nucleotides outside the gene matches: 12. Looked up from germline, CDR1 is MNHEY and CDR2 is SVGAGI. Here the CDR3 reads CASRDESATGYGYTF. The CDR3 nucleotides read TGTGCCAGCAGGGATGAGAGTGCGACAGGGTATGGCTACACCTTC.

The chain has TRBV5-1 and TRBJ1-5; 9 positions match TRBD1. The CDR3 consists of 15 residues. Trimming took 1 base from V and 4 from J; bases not matched to a gene: 3. CDR1 and CDR2 (germline): SGHRS, YFSETQ. CDR3 loop: CASSLTGGWNQPQHF. CDR3 nucleotide sequence: TGCGCCAGCAGCTTGACAGGGGGCTGGAATCAGCCCCAGCATTTT.

This clone is a singleton in its sample. V gene TRBV7-9 combines with J gene TRBJ2-5; D not resolved. The V and J ends lost 1 base and 5 bases respectively, with 2 bases between them. This CDR3 has 11 residues. Looked up from germline, CDR1 is SEHNR and CDR2 is FQNEAQ (reference sequence). The DNA of the CDR3 is TGTGCCAGCAGCTTAGTTGAGACCCAGTACTTC. Translation gives CASSLVETQYF.

This clone was counted a single time. The V call is TRBV6-1, the J call TRBJ1-1, with D maybe TRBD1 (6 bases). V lost 1 base and J lost 4, with 13 bases in between. Germline values: CDR1 MNHNS, CDR2 SASEGT. This CDR3 region has 15 residues. In nucleotides, the CDR3 is TGTGCCAGCAGTGAAGACAGGGTTGGGGTCACTGAAGCTTTCTTT. This translates into CASSEDRVGVTEAFF.

This clone was observed once. The genes are TRBV7-8 and TRBJ1-3; 9 nucleotides align to TRBD1. The ends lost 4 bases at V and 4 bases at J; junction bases unmatched: 14. The CDR3 has 18 amino acids. The germline V gene encodes CDR1 SGHVS and CDR2 FQNEAQ. The DNA of the CDR3 is TGTGCCAGCAGCTATAATCGCCCCTCCGGGACAGGGGGAAACACCATATATTTT. Its translation is CASSYNRPSGTGGNTIYF.

For the CDR3, the DNA is TGCGCCAGCAGCGCAAAGGGACTAGCGGGAGGAATGGATACGCAGTATTTT. As protein: CASSAKGLAGGMDTQYF. The chain combines TRBV5-1 with TRBJ2-3, with 15 bases identical to TRBD2. V lost 4 bases, J lost 6 bases, and 9 bases stayed unmatched. CDR3 length: 17 residues. Per germline, CDR1 SGHRS and CDR2 YFSETQ. Full variable domain (missing parts from reference TRBV5-1 and TRBJ2-3): KAGVTQTPRYLIKTRGQQVTLSCSPISGHRSVSWYQQTPGQGLQFLFEYFSETQRNKGNFPGRFSGRQFSNSRSEMNVSTLELGDSALYLCASSAKGLAGGMDTQYFGPGTRLTVL.

V is TRBV28 and J is TRBJ2-7; weak D call: TRBD2 (6 bases). The germline V gene has CDR1 MDHEN and CDR2 SYDVKM. The CDR3 consists of 12 residues. Trimming left V 2 bases short and J 11 bases short, with 13 bases between. CDR3 sequence (DNA): TGTGCCAGCAGTTTAAGACTAGATTATAAGTACTTC. Its protein product is CASSLRLDYKYF.

This chain links TRBV19 with TRBJ1-5, with D perhaps TRBD1 (5 bases). Trimming left V 7 bases short and J 3 bases short, with 13 bases between. CDR3 length equals 14 residues. Germline-derived CDR1 and CDR2 are LNHDA and SQIVND (reference sequence). The CDR3, as DNA: TGTGCCAGTAACCCTGGCAGGGACAATCAGCCCCAGCATTTT. The encoded protein is CASNPGRDNQPQHF. Full variable domain (remainder filled in from reference TRBV19 and TRBJ1-5): DGGITQSPKYLFRKEGQNVTLSCEQNLNHDAMYWYRQDPGQGLRLIYYSQIVNDFQKGDIAEGYSVSREKKESFPLTVTSAQKNPTAFYLCASNPGRDNQPQHFGDGTRLSIL.

This clone was seen once. The V gene is TRBV28, the J gene TRBJ2-6; 11 positions agree with TRBD1. The CDR3 runs 18 residues. Germline values: CDR1 MDHEN, CDR2 SYDVKM. J lost 3 bases, V lost 2 bases, and 6 bases had no gene match. Here the CDR3 reads CASSLGTGGSFGANVLTF. DNA for the CDR3: TGTGCCAGCAGTTTAGGGACAGGGGGAAGTTTTGGGGCCAACGTCCTGACTTTC.